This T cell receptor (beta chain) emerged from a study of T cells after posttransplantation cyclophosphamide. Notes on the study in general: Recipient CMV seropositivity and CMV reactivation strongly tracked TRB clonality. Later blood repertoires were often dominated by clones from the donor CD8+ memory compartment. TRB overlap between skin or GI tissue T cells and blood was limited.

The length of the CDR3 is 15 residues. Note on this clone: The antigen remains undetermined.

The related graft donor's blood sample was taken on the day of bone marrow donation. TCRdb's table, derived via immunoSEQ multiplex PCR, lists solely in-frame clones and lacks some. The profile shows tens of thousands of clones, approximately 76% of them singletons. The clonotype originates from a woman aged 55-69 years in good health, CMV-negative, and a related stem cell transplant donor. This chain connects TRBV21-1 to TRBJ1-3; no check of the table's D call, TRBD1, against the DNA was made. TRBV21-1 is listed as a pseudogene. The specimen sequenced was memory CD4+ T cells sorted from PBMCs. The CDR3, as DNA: TGTGCCAGCAGCAATAGAAGGGGAACTGGAAACACCATATATTTT. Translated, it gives CASSNRRGTGNTIYF.